These 19 T cell receptor beta chains share one sample of origin, sequenced in a study of cytomegalovirus exposure and HLA in healthy donors. Primers: 60 Vbeta forward and 13 Jbeta reverse. This table comes from immunoSEQ multiplex PCR, and its TCRdb copy is limited to in-frame clones, with some not included. The sample has 100,000 to 150,000 clones; about four fifths are singletons. The sample was PBMCs. These receptors all stem from a woman between 40 and 50 years old in good health and CMV-seronegative.

The chain carries TRBV2 and TRBJ1-1, with D hard to call. Trimming left V 3 bases short and J 1 base short, with 12 bases between. The CDR3 loop spans 15 amino acids. Germline V lookup: CDR1 SNHLY, CDR2 FYNNEI. CDR3 sequence: CASSDGGGGNTEAFF. In DNA form, the CDR3 reads TGTGCCAGCAGTGATGGCGGAGGAGGGAACACTGAAGCTTTCTTT.

The gene calls are TRBV5-4 and TRBJ2-1, with 9 bases matching TRBD1. The V and J ends lost 4 bases and 3 bases, in that order; junction bases with no gene match: 5. Germline loops: CDR1 SGHNT, CDR2 YYREEE (reference sequence). This CDR3 has 15 residues. The CDR3 bases are TGTGCCAGCAGCACTAGACAGGGGGACTACAATGAGCAGTTCTTC. This encodes CASSTRQGDYNEQFF.

A single count supports this clone. The chain combines TRBV7-2 with TRBJ1-3; maybe TRBD1 (5 bases). V lost 4 bases and J 4 bases, leaving 14 bases between the germline ends. The length of the CDR3 is 15 residues. The germline CDR1 and CDR2 sequences are SGHTA and FQGNSA. CDR3 loop: CASSSRRGDGNTIYF. As DNA, the CDR3 is TGTGCCAGCAGCTCCCGGCGGGGGGACGGAAACACCATATATTTT.

The chain joins TRBV9 to TRBJ2-7; no clear D gene. The length of the CDR3 is 13 residues. Trimming stripped 4 bases from V and 4 bases from J, with 12 bases between. CDR1 SGDLS and CDR2 YYNGEE come from the germline V gene. The CDR3 nucleotides read TGTGCCAGCAGCTTATCCGACAATTACGAGCAGTACTTC. Translating it yields CASSLSDNYEQYF.

This clone occurred once. The gene calls are TRBV7-2 and TRBJ2-7; 7 bases line up with TRBD2. The germline V gene has CDR1 SGHTA and CDR2 FQGNSA. The length of the CDR3 is 15 residues. With V trimmed by 6 bases and J by 4 bases, 12 bases remained unmatched. The DNA for the CDR3 is TGTGCCAGCAGGGGGGGGTTGGGGATCGGTTACGAGCAGTACTTC. Amino acids: CASRGGLGIGYEQYF.

The rearrangement uses TRBV7-2 and TRBJ1-1; weak D call: TRBD1 (6 bases). Between the trimmed V and J ends, which lost 0 bases and 5 bases, there was a span of 7 bases. The CDR3 is made up of 13 amino acids. CDR1 is SGHTA and CDR2 is FQGNSA in the germline V gene. CDR3 sequence (DNA): TGTGCCAGCAGCTTAGCAGACAGGACTGAAGCTTTCTTT. This codes for CASSLADRTEAFF.

The chain combines TRBV11-1 with TRBJ2-1; D remains unclear. Germline V lookup: CDR1 SGHAT, CDR2 FQDESV (reference sequence). This CDR3 comprises 14 residues. V lost 4 bases, J lost 6 bases, and 13 bases lay in between. CDR3 amino acids: CASSSPFGLNEQFF. CDR3 DNA sequence: TGTGCCAGCAGCTCCCCGTTCGGTCTCAATGAGCAGTTCTTC.

The rearrangement uses TRBV7-8 and TRBJ1-5; TRBD1 matches 9 bases. The CDR3 extends over 17 amino acids. The germline V gene has CDR1 SGHVS and CDR2 FQNEAQ. Losses at the gene ends were 5 bases for V and 0 bases for J; bases not matched to a gene: 8. CDR3 nucleotides: TGTGCCAGCAGCACCCGAGGGACAGGGTATAGCAATCAGCCCCAGCATTTT. Translating gives CASSTRGTGYSNQPQHF.

Comment on this clone: Other nucleotide sequences in the sample specify the same CDR3. The gene calls are TRBV7-9 and TRBJ1-2; D call uncertain. Germline V gives CDR1 SEHNR, CDR2 FQNEAQ (reference sequence). The CDR3 is 11 residues long. Between the trimmed V and J ends, which lost 2 bases and 5 bases, there was a span of 3 bases. The CDR3: CASSLLYGYTF. In DNA form, the CDR3 reads TGTGCCAGCAGCTTACTGTATGGCTACACCTTC.

Comments on this clone: A read error may account for a junction end that differs from germline. The V gene is TRBV7-9, the J gene TRBJ2-2; tentatively, D is TRBD2 (5 bases). Germline CDR1 and CDR2: SEHNR and FQNEAQ (reference sequence). There are 17 residues in the CDR3. The CDR3 DNA sequence: TGTTCCAGCAGCTTATACCCCCTAGAGAGGGACACCGGGGAGCTGTTTTTT. Its translation is CSSSLYPLERDTGELFF.

The genes are TRBV6-5 and TRBJ1-5; possible D gene TRBD1, 6 bases. The CDR3 totals 14 residues. CDR1 is MNHEY, CDR2 SVGAGI, per germline. Deletions cut 6 bases from V and 2 bases from J, with 11 bases between. CDR3 loop: CASRGGGGNQPQHF. The CDR3 DNA follows: TGTGCCAGCAGGGGAGGGGGAGGCAATCAGCCCCAGCATTTT.

The CDR3: CSTFRAGGFGEQFF. CDR3 in DNA: TGCAGCACCTTCCGAGCGGGGGGGTTTGGTGAGCAGTTCTTC. The J gene is TRBJ2-1, the V gene TRBV29-1, with TRBD2 matching over 10 bases. Germline CDR1 reads SQVTM; CDR2 reads ANQGSEA. The junction had 13 bases not matched to a gene; V was cut back by 8 bases and J by 9 bases. The CDR3 spans 14 residues.

The CDR3, as DNA: TGCGCCAGCAGCTTAATACCGGGGGAGGGTGAAGCTTTCTTT. Translated: CASSLIPGEGEAFF. The V gene is TRBV5-1, the J gene TRBJ1-1, with D possibly matching TRBD1 (5 bases). The germline V and J ends were trimmed by 2 bases and 7 bases, with 15 bases remaining between them. There are 14 residues in the CDR3. Germline CDR1 reads SGHRS; CDR2 reads YFSETQ.

The chain is built from TRBV7-9 and TRBJ2-2; unclear D gene. V gave up 5 bases and J gave up 6 bases, with 7 bases separating them. Germline V CDR1 and CDR2: SEHNR, FQNEAQ (reference sequence). The CDR3 extends over 12 amino acids. The CDR3 nucleotides read TGTGCCAGCAGCCTACGGGCCGGGGAGCTGTTTTTT. Protein: CASSLRAGELFF.

This clone was counted once. The chain combines TRBV6-1 with TRBJ2-1, with 8 bases fitting TRBD2. V lost 7 bases, J lost 7 bases, and 12 bases stayed unmatched. This CDR3 has 15 residues. Germline CDR1 reads MNHNS; CDR2 reads SASEGT. The DNA of the CDR3 is TGTGCCAGCACCAGCGGGAGCGGGGAGTTTAATGAGCAGTTCTTC. Translation: CASTSGSGEFNEQFF.

The chain combines TRBV2 with TRBJ1-4; D may be TRBD1 (6 bases). The CDR3 sequence is 15 residues long. CDR1 and CDR2 from the germline V gene are SNHLY and FYNNEI. Between the trimmed V and J ends, which lost 4 bases and 7 bases, there was a span of 16 bases. As DNA, the CDR3 is TGTGCCAGCAGTGGAGCGGAGGGAGGGGGTGAAAAACTGTTTTTT. Protein sequence: CASSGAEGGGEKLFF.

The chain uses TRBV5-1 and TRBJ1-1; unclear D gene. V gave up 4 bases and J gave up 1 base, with 14 bases separating them. In germline, CDR1 is SGHRS, CDR2 YFSETQ. The CDR3 length is 15 residues. The chain's CDR3 is CASSPVLGRNTEAFF. For the CDR3, the DNA is TGCGCCAGCAGCCCGGTACTAGGCCGGAACACTGAAGCTTTCTTT.

This clone was seen more than once but under ten times. J is TRBJ2-5 and V is TRBV5-5, with 8 bases that match TRBD1. This CDR3 contains 16 residues. Trimming took 1 base from V and 5 from J; bases not matched to a gene: 10. Germline V gene lookup returns CDR1 SGHKS and CDR2 YYEKEE (reference sequence). The CDR3 loop is CASSLRGGDRGETQYF. The CDR3 DNA reads as TGTGCCAGCAGCTTGCGAGGTGGTGACAGGGGCGAGACCCAGTACTTC.

Note on this clone: Within the sample, other DNA sequences also encode this same CDR3. The chain has TRBV9 and TRBJ1-6, with a possible D match to TRBD1 (6 bases). The CDR3 covers 15 residues. Trimming removed 0 bases at V and 7 bases at J, with 11 bases between. Germline V gives CDR1 SGDLS, CDR2 YYNGEE. In DNA form, the CDR3 reads TGTGCCAGCAGCGTAGAAGGACAGCGAAATTCACCCCTCCACTTT. Translation gives CASSVEGQRNSPLHF. The full variable domain, its missing parts supplied by reference TRBV9 and TRBJ1-6, is DSGVTQTPKHLITATGQRVTLRCSPRSGDLSVYWYQQSLDQGLQFLIQYYNGEERAKGNILERFSAQQFPDLHSELNLSSLELGDSALYFCASSVEGQRNSPLHFGNGTRLTVT.